The 3 T cell receptor beta chains reported below all come from one sample, sequenced in a study of PD-1 blockade in classical Hodgkin lymphoma. Patients all relapsed after autologous stem cell transplantation, and there was variation in brentuximab vedotin exposure. The repertoire was sequenced with immunoSEQ multiplex PCR; TCRdb's copy has only in-frame clones and lacks some. The sample has approximately 98,000 clones, roughly nine tenths seen once. The input for sequencing was peripheral blood mononuclear cells (PBMCs), taken before the second cycle of nivolumab. These receptors all stem from a human donor with classical Hodgkin lymphoma.

This clone was seen a few times. The chain has TRBV2 and TRBJ1-5; D is undetermined. Trimming cost V 4 bases and J 4 bases, with 5 bases left between them. This CDR3 is built from 12 residues. Germline V gene sequence: CDR1 SNHLY, CDR2 FYNNEI. The CDR3 sequence: CASSGFNQPQHF. CDR3 coding DNA: TGTGCCAGCAGTGGCTTTAATCAGCCCCAGCATTTT.

This clone appeared a few times. The chain uses TRBV30 and TRBJ1-1; D is perhaps TRBD1 (5 bases). Trimming stripped 4 bases from V and 5 bases from J, with 14 bases between. This CDR3 region has 13 residues. CDR1 and CDR2 from the germline V gene are GTSNPN and SVGIG (reference sequence). CDR3 in amino acids: CAWTGLGFTEAFF. CDR3 in DNA: TGTGCCTGGACAGGGCTTGGGTTTACTGAAGCTTTCTTT.

This chain joins TRBV5-4 and TRBJ2-1; 11 bases map to TRBD2. Germline V lookup: CDR1 SGHNT, CDR2 YYREEE (reference sequence). The length of the CDR3 is 16 residues. The junction had 5 bases not matched to a gene; V was cut back by 0 bases and J by 6 bases. The CDR3 reads CASSLVVAGGFNEQFF. The DNA for the CDR3 is TGTGCCAGCAGCTTGGTGGTAGCGGGAGGGTTCAATGAGCAGTTCTTC.